The 3 T cell receptor beta chains in this list originate from one sample, sequenced in a study of T cell responses to AZD1222 COVID-19 vaccine. The protocol was immunoSEQ multiplex PCR, while the TCRdb copy is restricted to in-frame clones and leaves out a portion. This sample has around 140,000 clones, with roughly 84% found just once. The specimen comprised peripheral blood, sampled 28 days after the second AZD1222 dose. These receptors came from an adult who received the AZD1222 COVID-19 vaccine.

Only one count was recorded for this clone. The rearrangement joins TRBV7-7 to TRBJ2-3; 8 bases align to TRBD2. V shed 1 base and J 4 bases; nucleotides not matched to a gene: 4. Germline V gene sequence: CDR1 SSHAT, CDR2 FNYEAQ (reference sequence). This CDR3 has 15 amino acids. CDR3 amino acids: CASSLGAGVPDTQYF. CDR3 coding DNA: TGTGCCAGCAGCTTAGGAGCGGGGGTCCCAGATACGCAGTATTTT.

The chain is built from TRBV7-2 and TRBJ1-6; possible D gene TRBD1, 6 bases. Germline assignment: CDR1 SGHTA and CDR2 FQGNSA. Trimming removed 5 bases at V and 7 bases at J, with 12 bases between. This CDR3 has 14 residues. CDR3 bases: TGTGCCAGCAGCCCCCAGGGGATGAATTCACCCCTCCACTTT. It is translated as CASSPQGMNSPLHF.

The rearrangement links TRBV5-1 to TRBJ2-3, with TRBD2 identical over 7 bases. From germline, CDR1 is SGHRS and CDR2 YFSETQ. The V and J ends lost 4 bases and 3 bases, in that order; junction bases with no gene match: 11. CDR3 length equals 16 residues. The CDR3 sequence is CASSADGGYGTDTQYF. In DNA form, the CDR3 reads TGCGCCAGCAGCGCGGACGGGGGGTACGGGACAGATACGCAGTATTTT.